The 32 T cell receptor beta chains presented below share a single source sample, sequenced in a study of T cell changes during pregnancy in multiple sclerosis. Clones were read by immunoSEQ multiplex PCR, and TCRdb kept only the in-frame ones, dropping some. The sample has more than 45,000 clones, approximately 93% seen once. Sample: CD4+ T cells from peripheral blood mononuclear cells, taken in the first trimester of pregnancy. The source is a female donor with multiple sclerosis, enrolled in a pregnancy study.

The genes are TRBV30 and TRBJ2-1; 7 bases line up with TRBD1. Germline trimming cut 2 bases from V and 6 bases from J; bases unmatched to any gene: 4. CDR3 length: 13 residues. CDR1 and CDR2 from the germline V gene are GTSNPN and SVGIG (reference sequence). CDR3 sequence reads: CAWSPGDSNEQFF. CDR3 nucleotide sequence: TGTGCCTGGAGTCCCGGGGACAGCAATGAGCAGTTCTTC. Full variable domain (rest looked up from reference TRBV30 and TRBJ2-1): SQTIHQWPATLVQPVGSPLSLECTVEGTSNPNLYWYRQAAGRGLQLLFYSVGIGQISSEVPQNLSASRPQDRQFILSSKKLLLSDSGFYLCAWSPGDSNEQFFGPGTRLTVL.

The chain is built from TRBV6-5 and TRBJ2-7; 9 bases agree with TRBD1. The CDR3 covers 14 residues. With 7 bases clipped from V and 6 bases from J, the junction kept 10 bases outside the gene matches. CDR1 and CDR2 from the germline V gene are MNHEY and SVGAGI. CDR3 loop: CASTGQGNAAEQYF. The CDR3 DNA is TGTGCCAGCACCGGACAGGGGAATGCCGCCGAGCAGTACTTC.

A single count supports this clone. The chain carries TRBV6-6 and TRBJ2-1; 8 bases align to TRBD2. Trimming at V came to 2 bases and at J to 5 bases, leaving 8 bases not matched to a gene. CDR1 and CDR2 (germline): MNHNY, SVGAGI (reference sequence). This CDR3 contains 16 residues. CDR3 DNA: TGTGCCAGCAGTTACCTACGAGCGGGGGTGGACAATGAGCAGTTCTTC. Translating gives CASSYLRAGVDNEQFF.

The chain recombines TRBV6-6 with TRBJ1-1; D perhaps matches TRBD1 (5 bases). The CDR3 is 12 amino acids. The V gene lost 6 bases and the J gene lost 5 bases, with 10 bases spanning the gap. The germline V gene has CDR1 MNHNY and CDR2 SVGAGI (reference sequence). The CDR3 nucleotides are TGTGCCAGCAGAACCGGGGGGACTGAAGCTTTCTTT. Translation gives CASRTGGTEAFF.

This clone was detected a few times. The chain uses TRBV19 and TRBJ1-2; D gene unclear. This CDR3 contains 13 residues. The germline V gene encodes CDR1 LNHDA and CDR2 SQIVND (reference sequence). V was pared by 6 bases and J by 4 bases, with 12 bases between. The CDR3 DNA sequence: TGTGCCAGTAGCCTCCGAGGAAGCTATGGCTACACCTTC. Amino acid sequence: CASSLRGSYGYTF. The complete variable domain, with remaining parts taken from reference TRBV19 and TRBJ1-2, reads DGGITQSPKYLFRKEGQNVTLSCEQNLNHDAMYWYRQDPGQGLRLIYYSQIVNDFQKGDIAEGYSVSREKKESFPLTVTSAQKNPTAFYLCASSLRGSYGYTFGSGTRLTVV.

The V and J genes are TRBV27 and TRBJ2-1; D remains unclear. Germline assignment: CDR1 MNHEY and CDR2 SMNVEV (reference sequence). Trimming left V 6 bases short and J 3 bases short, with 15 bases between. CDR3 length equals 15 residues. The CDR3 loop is CASSTTPLGYNEQFF. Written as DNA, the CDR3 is TGTGCCAGCAGCACGACTCCCCTGGGCTACAATGAGCAGTTCTTC.

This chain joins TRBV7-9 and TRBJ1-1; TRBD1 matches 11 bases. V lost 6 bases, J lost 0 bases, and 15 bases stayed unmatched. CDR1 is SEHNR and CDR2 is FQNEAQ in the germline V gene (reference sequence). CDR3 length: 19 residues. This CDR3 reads CASSPSPSGTGGLNTEAFF. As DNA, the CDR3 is TGTGCCAGCAGTCCGTCTCCCTCAGGGACAGGGGGTTTGAACACTGAAGCTTTCTTT.

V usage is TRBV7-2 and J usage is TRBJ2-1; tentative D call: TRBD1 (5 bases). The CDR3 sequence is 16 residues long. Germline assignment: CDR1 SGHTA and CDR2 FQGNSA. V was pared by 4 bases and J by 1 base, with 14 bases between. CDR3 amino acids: CASSYQGFGSYNEQFF. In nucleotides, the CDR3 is TGTGCCAGCAGCTACCAGGGTTTTGGTTCCTACAATGAGCAGTTCTTC. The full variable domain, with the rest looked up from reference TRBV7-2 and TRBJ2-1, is GAGVSQSPSNKVTEKGKDVELRCDPISGHTALYWYRQSLGQGLEFLIYFQGNSAPDKSGLPSDRFSAERTGGSVSTLTIQRTQQEDSAVYLCASSYQGFGSYNEQFFGPGTRLTVL.

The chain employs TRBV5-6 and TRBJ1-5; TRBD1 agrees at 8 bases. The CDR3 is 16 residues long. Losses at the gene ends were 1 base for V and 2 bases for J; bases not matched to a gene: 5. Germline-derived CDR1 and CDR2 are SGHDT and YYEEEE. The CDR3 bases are TGTGCCAGCAGCTTGTTTGAGACAGGGGGCAATCAGCCCCAGCATTTT. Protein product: CASSLFETGGNQPQHF.

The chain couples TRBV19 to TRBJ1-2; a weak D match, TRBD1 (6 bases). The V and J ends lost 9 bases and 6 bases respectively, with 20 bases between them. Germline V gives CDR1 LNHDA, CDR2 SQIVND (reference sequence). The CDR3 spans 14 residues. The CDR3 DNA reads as TGTGCCAGCCAAAACCCGGACAGACTAAATGGCTACACCTTC. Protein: CASQNPDRLNGYTF.

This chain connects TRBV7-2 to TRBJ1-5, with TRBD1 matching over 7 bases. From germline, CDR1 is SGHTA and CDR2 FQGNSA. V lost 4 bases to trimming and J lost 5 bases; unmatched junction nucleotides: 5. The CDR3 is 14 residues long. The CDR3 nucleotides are TGTGCCAGCAGCTACAGGGGATTCCATCAGCCCCAGCATTTT. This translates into CASSYRGFHQPQHF.

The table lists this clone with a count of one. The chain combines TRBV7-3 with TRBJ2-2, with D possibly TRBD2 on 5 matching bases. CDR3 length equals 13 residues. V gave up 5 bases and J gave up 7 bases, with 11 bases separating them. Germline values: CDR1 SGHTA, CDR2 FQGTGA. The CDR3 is CASSTRTVGELFF. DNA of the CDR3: TGTGCCAGCAGCACCCGGACTGTCGGGGAGCTGTTTTTT.

This CDR3 reads CASSPPGQTGETQYF. The CDR3 DNA reads TGTGCCAGCTCACCACCGGGGCAAACTGGAGAGACCCAGTACTTC. This chain links TRBV18 with TRBJ2-5; tentatively, D is TRBD1 (5 bases). Germline lookup yields CDR1 KGHSH and CDR2 LQKENI. The V end was cut by 0 bases, the J end by 4 bases, with 12 bases between. The CDR3 totals 15 residues.

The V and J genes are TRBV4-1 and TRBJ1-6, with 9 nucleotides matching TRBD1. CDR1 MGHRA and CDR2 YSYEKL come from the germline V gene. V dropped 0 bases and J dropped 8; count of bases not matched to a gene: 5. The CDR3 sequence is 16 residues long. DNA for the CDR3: TGCGCCAGCAGCCAAGATGCGGGACAGGGATATTCACCCCTCCACTTT. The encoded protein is CASSQDAGQGYSPLHF.

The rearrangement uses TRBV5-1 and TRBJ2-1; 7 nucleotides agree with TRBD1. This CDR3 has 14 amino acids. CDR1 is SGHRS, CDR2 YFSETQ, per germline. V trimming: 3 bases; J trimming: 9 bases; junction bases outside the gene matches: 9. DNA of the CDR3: TGCGCCAGCAGCTCGGCAGGGGGTTTGACTGAGCAGTTCTTC. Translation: CASSSAGGLTEQFF.

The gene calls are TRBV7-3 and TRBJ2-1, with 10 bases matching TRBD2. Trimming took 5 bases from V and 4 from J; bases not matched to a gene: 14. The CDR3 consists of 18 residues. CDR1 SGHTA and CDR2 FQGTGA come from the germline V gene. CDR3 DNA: TGTGCCAGCAGCCTCCTGGGGGGCCCAGCGGGGGGGTACAATGAGCAGTTCTTC. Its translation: CASSLLGGPAGGYNEQFF.

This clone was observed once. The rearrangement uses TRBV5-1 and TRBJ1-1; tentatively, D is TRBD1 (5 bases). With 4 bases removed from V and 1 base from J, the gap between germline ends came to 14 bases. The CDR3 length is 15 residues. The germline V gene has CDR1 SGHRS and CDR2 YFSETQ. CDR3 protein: CASSGKRRGNTEAFF. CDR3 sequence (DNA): TGCGCCAGCAGCGGCAAACGGAGGGGGAACACTGAAGCTTTCTTT.

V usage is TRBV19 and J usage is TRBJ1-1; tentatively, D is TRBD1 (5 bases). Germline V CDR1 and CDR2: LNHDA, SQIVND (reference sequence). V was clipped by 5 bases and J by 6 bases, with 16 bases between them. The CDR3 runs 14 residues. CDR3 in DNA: TGTGCCAGTAGTCGGCAGGGAATAGGCGCTGAAGCTTTCTTT. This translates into CASSRQGIGAEAFF.

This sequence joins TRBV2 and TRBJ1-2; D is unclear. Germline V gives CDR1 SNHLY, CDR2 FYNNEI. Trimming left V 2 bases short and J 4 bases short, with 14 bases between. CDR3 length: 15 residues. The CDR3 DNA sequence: TGTGCCAGCAGTGAACCTGATGCTACCACCTATGGCTACACCTTC. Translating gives CASSEPDATTYGYTF.

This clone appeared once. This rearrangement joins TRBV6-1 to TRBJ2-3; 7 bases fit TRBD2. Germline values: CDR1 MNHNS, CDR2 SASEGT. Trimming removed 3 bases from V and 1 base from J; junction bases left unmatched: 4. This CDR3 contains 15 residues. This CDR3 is CASSEGGWGTDTQYF. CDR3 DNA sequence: TGTGCCAGCAGTGAGGGGGGGTGGGGCACAGATACGCAGTATTTT.

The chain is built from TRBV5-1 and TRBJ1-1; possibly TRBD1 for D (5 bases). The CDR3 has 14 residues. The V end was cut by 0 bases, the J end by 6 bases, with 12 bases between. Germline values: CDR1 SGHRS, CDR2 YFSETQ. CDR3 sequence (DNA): TGCGCCAGCAGCTTGGCTCGCGGGGGGGCTGAAGCTTTCTTT. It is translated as CASSLARGGAEAFF.

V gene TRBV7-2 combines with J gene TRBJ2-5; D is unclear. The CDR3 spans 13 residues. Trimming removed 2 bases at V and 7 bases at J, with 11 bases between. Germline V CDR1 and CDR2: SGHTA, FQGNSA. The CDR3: CASSLSHEVTQYF. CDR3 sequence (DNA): TGTGCCAGCAGCTTAAGTCATGAGGTGACCCAGTACTTC.

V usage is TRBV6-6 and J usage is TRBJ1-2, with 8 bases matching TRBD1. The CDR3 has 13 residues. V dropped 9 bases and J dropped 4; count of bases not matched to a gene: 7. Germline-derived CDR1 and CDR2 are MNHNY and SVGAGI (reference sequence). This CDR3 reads CARSQGVSYGYTF. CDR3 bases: TGTGCCAGATCACAGGGGGTGAGCTATGGCTACACCTTC.

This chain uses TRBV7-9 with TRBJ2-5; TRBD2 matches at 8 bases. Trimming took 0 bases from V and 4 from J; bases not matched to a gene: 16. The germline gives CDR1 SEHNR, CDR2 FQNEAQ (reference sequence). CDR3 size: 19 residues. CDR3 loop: CASSLARDNVGGAVETQYF. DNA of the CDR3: TGTGCCAGCAGCTTAGCGCGGGACAACGTCGGGGGGGCAGTAGAGACCCAGTACTTC.

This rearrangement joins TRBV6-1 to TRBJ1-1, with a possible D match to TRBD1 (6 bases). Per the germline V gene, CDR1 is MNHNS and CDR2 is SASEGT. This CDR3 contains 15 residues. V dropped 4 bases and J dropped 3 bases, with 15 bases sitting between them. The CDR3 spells CASSGGRGSDTEAFF. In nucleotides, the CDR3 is TGTGCCAGCAGTGGGGGGAGGGGGTCGGACACTGAAGCTTTCTTT.

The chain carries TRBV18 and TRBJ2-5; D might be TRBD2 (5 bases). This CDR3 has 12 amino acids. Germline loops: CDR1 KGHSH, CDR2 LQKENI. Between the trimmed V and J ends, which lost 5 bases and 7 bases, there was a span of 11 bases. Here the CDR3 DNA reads TGTGCCAGCTCAACCCGGGATGGGACCCAGTACTTC. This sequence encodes CASSTRDGTQYF.

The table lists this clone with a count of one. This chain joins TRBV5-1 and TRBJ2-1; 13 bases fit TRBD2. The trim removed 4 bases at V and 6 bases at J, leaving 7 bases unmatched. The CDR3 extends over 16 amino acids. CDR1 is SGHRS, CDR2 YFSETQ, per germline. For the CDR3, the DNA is TGCGCCAGCAGCCACAAGACTAGCGGGGGGTCCAATGAGCAGTTCTTC. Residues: CASSHKTSGGSNEQFF. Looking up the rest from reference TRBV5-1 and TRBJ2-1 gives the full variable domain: KAGVTQTPRYLIKTRGQQVTLSCSPISGHRSVSWYQQTPGQGLQFLFEYFSETQRNKGNFPGRFSGRQFSNSRSEMNVSTLELGDSALYLCASSHKTSGGSNEQFFGPGTRLTVL.

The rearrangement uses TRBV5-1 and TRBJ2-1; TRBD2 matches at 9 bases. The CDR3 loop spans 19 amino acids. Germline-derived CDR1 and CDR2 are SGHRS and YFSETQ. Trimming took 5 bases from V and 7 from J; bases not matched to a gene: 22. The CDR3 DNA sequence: TGCGCCAGCAGGTCTCGGGGGACTAGCAAATCTAGTAGGTCAAATGAGCAGTTCTTC. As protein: CASRSRGTSKSSRSNEQFF. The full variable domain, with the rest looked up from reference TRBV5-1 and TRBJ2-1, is KAGVTQTPRYLIKTRGQQVTLSCSPISGHRSVSWYQQTPGQGLQFLFEYFSETQRNKGNFPGRFSGRQFSNSRSEMNVSTLELGDSALYLCASRSRGTSKSSRSNEQFFGPGTRLTVL.

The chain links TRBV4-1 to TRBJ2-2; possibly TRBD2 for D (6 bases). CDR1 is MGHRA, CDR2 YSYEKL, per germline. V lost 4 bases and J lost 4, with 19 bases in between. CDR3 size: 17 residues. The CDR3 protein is CASSRHSRRASTGELFF. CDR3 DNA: TGCGCCAGCAGCCGACACTCTAGGAGGGCCAGCACCGGGGAGCTGTTTTTT.

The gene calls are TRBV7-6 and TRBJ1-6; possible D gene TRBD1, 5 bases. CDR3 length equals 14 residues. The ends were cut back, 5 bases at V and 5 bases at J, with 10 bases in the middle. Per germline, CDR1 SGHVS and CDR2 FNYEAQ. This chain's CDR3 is CASSASGDNSPLHF. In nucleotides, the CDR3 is TGTGCCAGCAGCGCCTCGGGGGATAATTCACCCCTCCACTTT.

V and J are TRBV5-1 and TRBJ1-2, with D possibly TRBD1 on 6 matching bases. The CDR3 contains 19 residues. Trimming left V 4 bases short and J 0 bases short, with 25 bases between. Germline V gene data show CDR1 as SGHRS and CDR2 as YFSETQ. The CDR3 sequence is CASSEGPITGSGANYGYTF. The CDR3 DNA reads TGCGCCAGCAGCGAAGGACCGATAACAGGGAGTGGGGCTAACTATGGCTACACCTTC.

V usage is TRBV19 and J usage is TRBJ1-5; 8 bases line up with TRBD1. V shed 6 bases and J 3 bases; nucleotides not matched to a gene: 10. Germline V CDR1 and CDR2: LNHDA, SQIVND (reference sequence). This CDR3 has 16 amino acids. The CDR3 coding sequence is TGTGCCAGTAGCCTACCCGGACAGGGCTCCAATCAGCCCCAGCATTTT. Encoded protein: CASSLPGQGSNQPQHF.